The next 26 T cell receptor beta chains were all read from a single sample in a study of OX40 agonist ivuxolimab in advanced cancers. The method was the immunoSEQ multiplex PCR assay. TCRdb took this table from immuneACCESS and kept in-frame rearrangements with V and J called. Such tables lack part of the clones; where checked against another copy, unresolved V genes explain under half of the gap, and the rest is unexplained. The sample table holds 50,000 to 80,000 clones, of which approximately 90% were seen once. The ten biggest clones cover approximately 0.44% of the sample. The sample was CD4+ or CD8+ T cells sorted from blood, taken in a trial of the OX40 agonist ivuxolimab. These receptor sequences come from an adult with an advanced solid tumor such as melanoma, head and neck, liver or kidney cancer.

The table lists this clone with a count of one. This chain uses TRBV12-5 with TRBJ2-7; the D gene is possibly TRBD2 (6 bases). Germline assignment: CDR1 LGHNT and CDR2 FRNRAP. Trimming removed 4 bases from V and 7 bases from J, with 23 bases in between. The CDR3 has 16 residues. CDR3 in DNA: TGTGCTAGTGGTTCTTTTCTAGCGAGCTCACTACGAGAGCAGTACTTC. This sequence encodes CASGSFLASSLREQYF. Drawing the rest from reference TRBV12-5 and TRBJ2-7, the complete variable domain is DARVTQTPRHKVTEMGQEVTMRCQPILGHNTVFWYRQTMMQGLELLAYFRNRAPLDDSGMPKDRFSAEMPDATLATLKIQPSEPRDSAVYFCASGSFLASSLREQYFGPGTRLTVT.

The chain couples TRBV19 to TRBJ2-2; D gene unclear. CDR1 and CDR2 (germline): LNHDA, SQIVND (reference sequence). Trimming removed 5 bases from V and 0 bases from J, with 7 bases in between. There are 14 residues in the CDR3. CDR3 DNA sequence: TGTGCCAGTAGTGCAGAAGCGAACACCGGGGAGCTGTTTTTT. Its translation: CASSAEANTGELFF.

This clone is a singleton in its sample. The CDR3 bases are TGTGCCAGCTCACCAAGGGGAATCAACACTGAAGCTTTCTTT. Protein product: CASSPRGINTEAFF. This chain connects TRBV18 to TRBJ1-1; a possible D gene is TRBD1 (5 bases). CDR3 length equals 14 residues. Germline values: CDR1 KGHSH, CDR2 LQKENI. V lost 2 bases to trimming and J lost 2 bases, with 9 bases between them.

This clone was seen only once. The chain recombines TRBV6-5 with TRBJ1-1, with TRBD1 matching 7 bases. The CDR3 length is 11 residues. The germline V gene has CDR1 MNHEY and CDR2 SVGAGI. V was pared by 6 bases and J by 11 bases, with 6 bases of the junction left unmatched. The DNA of the CDR3 is TGTGCCAGCAGGGACTCGACAGGGGCTTTCTTT. Amino acid sequence: CASRDSTGAFF.

This clone was seen a single time. CDR3 residues: CRANRNTEAFF. In DNA, the CDR3 is TGCAGGGCCAATAGGAACACTGAAGCTTTCTTT. This chain connects TRBV20-1 to TRBJ1-1; D not resolved. CDR1 and CDR2 (germline): DFQATT, SNEGSKA (reference sequence). CDR3 length: 11 residues.

The rearrangement uses TRBV9 and TRBJ2-3; TRBD2 aligns across 11 bases. The junction had 5 bases not matched to a gene; V was cut back by 0 bases and J by 2 bases. The CDR3 is 17 amino acids. Germline V gives CDR1 SGDLS, CDR2 YYNGEE. The CDR3 here is CASSVVSSGRSTDTQYF. In DNA form, the CDR3 reads TGTGCCAGCAGCGTAGTTTCTAGCGGGAGGTCCACAGATACGCAGTATTTT.

V and J are TRBV7-6 and TRBJ2-7; TRBD2 aligns across 10 bases. Trimming took 1 base from V and 3 from J; bases not matched to a gene: 6. The CDR3 totals 16 residues. CDR1 and CDR2 (germline): SGHVS, FNYEAQ. The DNA of the CDR3 is TGTGCCAGCAGCTTAGGCGTAGCGGGAGGTCTCTACGAGCAGTACTTC. Translating gives CASSLGVAGGLYEQYF.

The chain couples TRBV10-1 to TRBJ2-1, with 11 positions matching TRBD2. This CDR3 is 18 amino acids long. V lost 9 bases and J lost 7; bases outside the gene matches: 20. CDR1 is WNHNN, CDR2 SYGVQD, per germline (reference sequence). CDR3 in amino acids: CASFNPGLADRDPNEQFF. In DNA form, the CDR3 reads TGCGCCAGTTTCAACCCGGGACTAGCGGACCGCGACCCTAATGAGCAGTTCTTC.

The chain recombines TRBV19 with TRBJ1-1, with D possibly being TRBD1 (6 bases). The V gene lost 8 bases and the J gene lost 1 base, with 17 bases spanning the gap. The length of the CDR3 is 15 residues. Per germline, CDR1 LNHDA and CDR2 SQIVND (reference sequence). CDR3 amino acids: CASSGRRGSNTEAFF. The DNA of the CDR3 is TGTGCCAGTTCGGGCAGGAGGGGGTCGAACACTGAAGCTTTCTTT.

This chain links TRBV7-2 with TRBJ2-5, with TRBD2 matching 12 bases. The DNA end lines up better with TRBJ2-7; the J call may be wrong. There are 15 residues in the CDR3. Germline V CDR1 and CDR2: SGHTA, FQGNSA. This CDR3 reads CASSRLAGELYEQYF. The CDR3 DNA follows: TGTGCCAGCAGTCGACTAGCGGGAGAGCTTTACGAGCAGTACTTC.

The chain employs TRBV27 and TRBJ2-3, with D possibly TRBD2 on 6 matching bases. The germline V gene encodes CDR1 MNHEY and CDR2 SMNVEV (reference sequence). V lost 5 bases and J 2 bases, leaving 26 bases between the germline ends. The CDR3 has 19 amino acids. The CDR3 sequence: CASSPLQGVLAHPTDTQYF. The CDR3 DNA is TGTGCCAGCAGTCCCCTCCAAGGGGTCCTAGCGCACCCCACAGATACGCAGTATTTT.

The DNA of the CDR3 is TGTGCCATCCAAGCGGGAGAGTATAATGAGCAGTTCTTC. Translation: CAIQAGEYNEQFF. The chain couples TRBV10-3 to TRBJ2-1; TRBD2 matches at 8 bases. Trimming removed 8 bases from V and 7 bases from J; junction bases left unmatched: 7. The CDR3 contains 13 residues. Germline V lookup: CDR1 ENHRY, CDR2 SYGVKD.

This clone turned up a few times. The rearrangement links TRBV30 to TRBJ2-2, with D perhaps matching TRBD2 (6 bases). The length of the CDR3 is 13 residues. V shed 5 bases and J shed 4 bases, with 11 bases lying between them. CDR1 and CDR2 (germline): GTSNPN, SVGIG (reference sequence). The CDR3, as DNA: TGTGCCTGGGGCGGGACGGGCACCGGGGAGCTGTTTTTT. The encoded protein is CAWGGTGTGELFF. The full variable domain, its missing parts supplied by reference TRBV30 and TRBJ2-2, is SQTIHQWPATLVQPVGSPLSLECTVEGTSNPNLYWYRQAAGRGLQLLFYSVGIGQISSEVPQNLSASRPQDRQFILSSKKLLLSDSGFYLCAWGGTGTGELFFGEGSRLTVL.

The CDR3 reads CASSPFAGTYEQYF. DNA for the CDR3: TGCGCCAGCAGCCCGTTTGCAGGAACCTACGAGCAGTACTTC. The chain combines TRBV5-1 with TRBJ2-7; D unresolved. Between the trimmed V and J ends, which lost 4 bases and 2 bases, there was a span of 13 bases. The CDR3 loop spans 14 amino acids. From germline, CDR1 is SGHRS and CDR2 YFSETQ.

The chain is built from TRBV18 and TRBJ2-5; D gene uncertain. CDR1 is KGHSH, CDR2 LQKENI, per germline. CDR3 length: 11 amino acids. V lost 5 bases, J lost 5 bases, and 6 bases lay in between. The CDR3 DNA reads TGTGCCAGCTCATTGGTTGAGACCCAGTACTTC. It yields the protein CASSLVETQYF.

The chain links TRBV27 to TRBJ2-7; perhaps TRBD1 as D (5 bases). The ends were cut back, 9 bases at V and 1 base at J, with 16 bases in the middle. CDR1 and CDR2 (germline): MNHEY, SMNVEV (reference sequence). The CDR3 contains 14 residues. The CDR3 nucleotides read TGTGCCAGTGGAAGGGCAGGGTCATCCTACGAGCAGTACTTC. The encoded protein is CASGRAGSSYEQYF.

This chain uses TRBV2 with TRBJ2-5, with a tentative D call TRBD1 (6 bases). V lost 4 bases and J 1 base, leaving 10 bases between the germline ends. The CDR3 covers 14 residues. Germline V gene data show CDR1 as SNHLY and CDR2 as FYNNEI. In DNA form, the CDR3 reads TGTGCCAGCAGTGCTAGGACAGCCCAAGAGACCCAGTACTTC. It yields the protein CASSARTAQETQYF.

The chain is built from TRBV6-1 and TRBJ2-1; tentatively, D is TRBD1 (6 bases). CDR3 size: 14 residues. Germline CDR1 MNHNS, CDR2 SASEGT. The V and J ends lost 8 bases and 9 bases respectively, with 20 bases between them. The CDR3 loop reads CASSGVGGQGEQFF. The CDR3 DNA sequence: TGTGCCAGCTCAGGGGTAGGCGGACAAGGTGAGCAGTTCTTC.

The chain carries TRBV30 and TRBJ1-3, with 10 bases fitting TRBD1. The germline V gene has CDR1 GTSNPN and CDR2 SVGIG (reference sequence). V shed 5 bases and J 0 bases; nucleotides not matched to a gene: 10. The CDR3 runs to 17 residues. The chain's CDR3 is CAWDEDRGDHSGNTIYF. Written as DNA, the CDR3 is TGTGCCTGGGATGAGGACAGGGGGGATCACTCTGGAAACACCATATATTTT. The full variable domain, its missing parts supplied by reference TRBV30 and TRBJ1-3, is SQTIHQWPATLVQPVGSPLSLECTVEGTSNPNLYWYRQAAGRGLQLLFYSVGIGQISSEVPQNLSASRPQDRQFILSSKKLLLSDSGFYLCAWDEDRGDHSGNTIYFGEGSWLTVV.

The rearrangement links TRBV11-2 to TRBJ2-3, with no clear D. The CDR3 is made up of 12 amino acids. V was cut by 6 bases and J by 1 base, with 5 bases left in between. In germline, CDR1 is SGHAT, CDR2 FQNNGV. CDR3 residues: CASSPGTDTQYF. As DNA, the CDR3 is TGTGCCAGCAGTCCGGGCACAGATACGCAGTATTTT. The full variable domain, in which reference TRBV11-2 and TRBJ2-3 provide the parts outside the CDR3, is EAGVAQSPRYKIIEKRQSVAFWCNPISGHATLYWYQQILGQGPKLLIQFQNNGVVDDSQLPKDRFSAERLKGVDSTLKIQPAKLEDSAVYLCASSPGTDTQYFGPGTRLTVL.

The chain employs TRBV11-2 and TRBJ2-1; TRBD2 agrees at 8 bases. Per the germline V gene, CDR1 is SGHAT and CDR2 is FQNNGV. V shed 3 bases, J shed 4 bases, and the junction held 11 bases outside the gene matches. This CDR3 spans 17 amino acids. This CDR3 reads CASSFVASGLGYNEQFF. CDR3 nucleotide sequence: TGTGCCAGCAGCTTCGTGGCTAGCGGGCTGGGGTACAATGAGCAGTTCTTC.

The V and J genes are TRBV7-8 and TRBJ2-5; TRBD2 matches at 8 bases. CDR1 and CDR2 (germline): SGHVS, FQNEAQ. The CDR3 has 15 residues. Trimming removed 5 bases from V and 5 bases from J; junction bases left unmatched: 10. The CDR3 here is CASSRAGGAGETQYF. The CDR3 region has the DNA TGTGCCAGCAGCCGGGCGGGGGGTGCGGGGGAGACCCAGTACTTC.

The rearrangement links TRBV10-3 to TRBJ1-4; no definite D call. The CDR3 has 14 residues. Per the germline V gene, CDR1 is ENHRY and CDR2 is SYGVKD. Trimming took off 10 bases at V and 2 bases at J, with 14 bases between the two ends. The DNA of the CDR3 is TGTGCCACGGGATTGAGCGCCACTAATGAAAAACTGTTTTTT. Protein product: CATGLSATNEKLFF.

The chain recombines TRBV6-1 with TRBJ1-5, with D possibly matching TRBD1 (5 bases). The CDR3 loop spans 14 amino acids. Germline V gene sequence: CDR1 MNHNS, CDR2 SASEGT. Trimming pared 3 bases from V and 4 bases from J, leaving 10 bases between. The CDR3 nucleotides are TGTGCCAGCAGTGATTCCTCAGGGAATCAGCCCCAGCATTTT. Translating it yields CASSDSSGNQPQHF.

The rearrangement uses TRBV10-2 and TRBJ2-1; 14 bases are shared with TRBD2. The CDR3 spans 17 residues. Germline CDR1 reads WSHSY; CDR2 reads SAAADI. V trimming: 3 bases; J trimming: 3 bases; junction bases outside the gene matches: 4. CDR3 nucleotide sequence: TGCGCCAGCAGTGATATTGGGACTAGCGGGAGCTACAATGAGCAGTTCTTC. It encodes CASSDIGTSGSYNEQFF.

V is TRBV5-6 and J is TRBJ1-3; the D is unclear. The CDR3 is 14 residues long. The ends were cut back, 0 bases at V and 4 bases at J, with 8 bases in the middle. CDR1 SGHDT and CDR2 YYEEEE come from the germline V gene. The CDR3: CASSLGPHGNTIYF. The CDR3 DNA sequence: TGTGCCAGCAGCTTGGGACCGCACGGAAACACCATATATTTT.